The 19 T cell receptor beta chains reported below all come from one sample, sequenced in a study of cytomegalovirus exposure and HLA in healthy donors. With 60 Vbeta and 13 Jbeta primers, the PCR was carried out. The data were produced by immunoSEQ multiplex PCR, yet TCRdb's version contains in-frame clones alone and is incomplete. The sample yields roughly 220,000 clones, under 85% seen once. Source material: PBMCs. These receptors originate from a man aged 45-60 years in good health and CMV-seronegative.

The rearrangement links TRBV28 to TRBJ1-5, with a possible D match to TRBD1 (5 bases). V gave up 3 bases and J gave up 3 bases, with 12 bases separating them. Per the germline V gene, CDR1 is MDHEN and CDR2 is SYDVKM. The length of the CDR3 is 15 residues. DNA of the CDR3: TGTGCCAGCAGTTTGGCGGGGCCTAACAATCAGCCCCAGCATTTT. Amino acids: CASSLAGPNNQPQHF.

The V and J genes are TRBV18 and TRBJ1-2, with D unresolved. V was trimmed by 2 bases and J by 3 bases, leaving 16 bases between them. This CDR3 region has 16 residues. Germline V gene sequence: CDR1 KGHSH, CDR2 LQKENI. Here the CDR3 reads CASSPIGQVEYYGYTF. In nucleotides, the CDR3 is TGTGCCAGCTCACCAATTGGGCAGGTTGAATACTATGGCTACACCTTC.

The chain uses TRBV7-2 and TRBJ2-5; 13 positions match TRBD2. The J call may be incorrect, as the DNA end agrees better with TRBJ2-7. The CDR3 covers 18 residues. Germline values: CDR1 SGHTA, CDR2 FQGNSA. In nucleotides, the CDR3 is TGTGCCAGCAGCCGCAGCAGGACTAGCGGGAGTGTTAGCTACGAGCAGTACTTC. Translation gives CASSRSRTSGSVSYEQYF.

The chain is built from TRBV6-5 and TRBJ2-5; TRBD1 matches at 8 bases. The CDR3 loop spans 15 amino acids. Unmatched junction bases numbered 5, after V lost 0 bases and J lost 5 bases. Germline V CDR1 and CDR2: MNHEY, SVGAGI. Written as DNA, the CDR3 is TGTGCCAGCAGTTACTCACCCACAGGGGGGGAGACCCAGTACTTC. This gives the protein CASSYSPTGGETQYF.

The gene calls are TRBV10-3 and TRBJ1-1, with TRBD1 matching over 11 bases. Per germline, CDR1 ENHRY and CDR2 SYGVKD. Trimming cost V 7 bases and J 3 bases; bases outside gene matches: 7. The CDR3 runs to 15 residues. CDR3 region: CAITDGQGAYTEAFF. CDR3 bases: TGTGCCATCACCGACGGACAGGGGGCTTACACTGAAGCTTTCTTT.

In nucleotides, the CDR3 is TGTGCCAGCAGTCCCGTGAACTATGGCTACACCTTC. Amino acids: CASSPVNYGYTF. The genes are TRBV28 and TRBJ1-2, with no clear D. CDR1 and CDR2 (germline): MDHEN, SYDVKM. The ends were cut back, 5 bases at V and 2 bases at J, with 6 bases in the middle. The CDR3 has 12 amino acids.

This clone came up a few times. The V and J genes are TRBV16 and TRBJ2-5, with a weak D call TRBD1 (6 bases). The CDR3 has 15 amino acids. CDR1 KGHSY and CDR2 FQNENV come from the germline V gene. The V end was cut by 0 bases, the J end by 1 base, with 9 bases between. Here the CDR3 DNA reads TGTGCCAGCAGCCAATCGGGGACATTCCAAGAGACCCAGTACTTC. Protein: CASSQSGTFQETQYF.

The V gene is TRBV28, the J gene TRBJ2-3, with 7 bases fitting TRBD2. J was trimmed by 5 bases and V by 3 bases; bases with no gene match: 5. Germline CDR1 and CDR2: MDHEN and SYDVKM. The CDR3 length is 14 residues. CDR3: CASSFAGALDTQYF. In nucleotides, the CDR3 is TGTGCCAGCAGTTTCGCGGGAGCGTTAGATACGCAGTATTTT. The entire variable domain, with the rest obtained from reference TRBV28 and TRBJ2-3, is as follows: DVKVTQSSRYLVKRTGEKVFLECVQDMDHENMFWYRQDPGLGLRLIYFSYDVKMKEKGDIPEGYSVSREKKERFSLILESASTNQTSMYLCASSFAGALDTQYFGPGTRLTVL.

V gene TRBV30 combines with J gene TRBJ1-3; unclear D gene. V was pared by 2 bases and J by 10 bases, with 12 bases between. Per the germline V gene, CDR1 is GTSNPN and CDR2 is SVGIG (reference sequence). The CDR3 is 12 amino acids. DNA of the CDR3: TGTGCCTGGAGTAACCGTCTAAATACCATATATTTT. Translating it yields CAWSNRLNTIYF.

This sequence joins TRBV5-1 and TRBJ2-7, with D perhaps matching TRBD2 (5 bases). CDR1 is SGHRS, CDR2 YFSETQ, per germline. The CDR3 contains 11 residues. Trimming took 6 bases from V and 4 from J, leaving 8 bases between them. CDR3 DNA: TGCGCCAGCACCTCGGGGTACGAGCAGTACTTC. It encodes CASTSGYEQYF.

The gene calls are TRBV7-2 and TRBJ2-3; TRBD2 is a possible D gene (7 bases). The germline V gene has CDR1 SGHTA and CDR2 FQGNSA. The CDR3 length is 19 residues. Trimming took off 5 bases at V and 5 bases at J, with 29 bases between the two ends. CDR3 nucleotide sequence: TGTGCCAGCAGCGCTCCGACATCGGGGGGCCCCAACCGCGGAGATACGCAGTATTTT. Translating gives CASSAPTSGGPNRGDTQYF.

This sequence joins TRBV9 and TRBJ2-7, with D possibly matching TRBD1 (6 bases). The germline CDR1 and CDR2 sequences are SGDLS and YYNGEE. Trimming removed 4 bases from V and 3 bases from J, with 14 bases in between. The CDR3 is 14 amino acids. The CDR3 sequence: CASSPQQGYYEQYF. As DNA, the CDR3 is TGTGCCAGCAGCCCCCAACAGGGCTACTACGAGCAGTACTTC.

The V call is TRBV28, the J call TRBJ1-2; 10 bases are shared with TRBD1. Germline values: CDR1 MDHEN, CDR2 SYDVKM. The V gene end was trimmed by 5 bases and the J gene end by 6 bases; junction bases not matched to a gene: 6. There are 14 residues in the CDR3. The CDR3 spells CASSAQTGGHGYTF. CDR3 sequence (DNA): TGTGCCAGCAGTGCCCAGACAGGGGGCCATGGCTACACCTTC.

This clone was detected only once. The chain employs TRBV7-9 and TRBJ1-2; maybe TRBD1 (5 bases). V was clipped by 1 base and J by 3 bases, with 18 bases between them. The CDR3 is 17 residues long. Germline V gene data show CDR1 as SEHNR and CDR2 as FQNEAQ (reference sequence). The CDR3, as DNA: TGTGCCAGCAGCTTAGACTTCGCCAGGGAAATCGACTATGGCTACACCTTC. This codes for CASSLDFAREIDYGYTF.

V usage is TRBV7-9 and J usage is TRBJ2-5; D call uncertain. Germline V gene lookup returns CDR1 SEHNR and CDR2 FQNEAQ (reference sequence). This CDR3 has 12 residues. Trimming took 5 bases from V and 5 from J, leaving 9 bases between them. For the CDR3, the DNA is TGTGCCAGCAGCGCCGCGTTCGAGACCCAGTACTTC. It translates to CASSAAFETQYF.

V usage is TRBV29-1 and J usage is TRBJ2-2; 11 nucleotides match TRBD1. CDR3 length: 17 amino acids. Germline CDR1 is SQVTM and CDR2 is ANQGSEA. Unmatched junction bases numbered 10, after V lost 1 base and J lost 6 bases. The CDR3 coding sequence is TGCAGCGTTGAAGGAGGACTGGACAGGGGGCTTCCCGGGGAGCTGTTTTTT. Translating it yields CSVEGGLDRGLPGELFF.

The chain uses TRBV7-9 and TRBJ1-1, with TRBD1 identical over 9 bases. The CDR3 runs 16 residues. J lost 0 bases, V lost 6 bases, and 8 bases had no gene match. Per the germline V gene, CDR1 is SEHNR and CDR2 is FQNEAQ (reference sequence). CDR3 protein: CASSPGTGSMNTEAFF. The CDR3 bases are TGTGCCAGCAGTCCGGGGACAGGGAGCATGAACACTGAAGCTTTCTTT.

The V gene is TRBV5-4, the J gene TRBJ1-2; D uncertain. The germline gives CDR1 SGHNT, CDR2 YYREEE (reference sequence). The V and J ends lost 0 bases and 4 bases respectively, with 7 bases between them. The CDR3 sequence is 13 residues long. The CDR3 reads CASSLGAGYGYTF. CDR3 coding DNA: TGTGCCAGCAGCTTGGGGGCCGGCTATGGCTACACCTTC.

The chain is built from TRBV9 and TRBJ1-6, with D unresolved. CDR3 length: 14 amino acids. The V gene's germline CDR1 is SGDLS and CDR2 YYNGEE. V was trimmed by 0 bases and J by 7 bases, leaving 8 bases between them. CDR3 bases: TGTGCCAGCAGCGTAGTGGCGGAAAATTCACCCCTCCACTTT. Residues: CASSVVAENSPLHF.